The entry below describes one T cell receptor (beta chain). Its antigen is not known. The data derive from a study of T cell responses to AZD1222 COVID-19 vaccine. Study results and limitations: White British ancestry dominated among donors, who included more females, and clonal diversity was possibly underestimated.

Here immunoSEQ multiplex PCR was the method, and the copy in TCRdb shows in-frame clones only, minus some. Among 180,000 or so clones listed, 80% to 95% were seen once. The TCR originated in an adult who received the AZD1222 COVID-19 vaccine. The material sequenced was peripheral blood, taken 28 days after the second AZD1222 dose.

The CDR3 sequence is CASSVAGGYNEQFF. CDR3 DNA: TGTGCCAGCTCCGTGGCGGGAGGGTACAATGAGCAGTTCTTC. The V gene is TRBV18, the J gene TRBJ2-1; 9 bases agree with TRBD2. The germline V gene encodes CDR1 KGHSH and CDR2 LQKENI. V gave up 6 bases and J gave up 4 bases; unmatched junction bases: 4. This CDR3 is built from 14 residues.